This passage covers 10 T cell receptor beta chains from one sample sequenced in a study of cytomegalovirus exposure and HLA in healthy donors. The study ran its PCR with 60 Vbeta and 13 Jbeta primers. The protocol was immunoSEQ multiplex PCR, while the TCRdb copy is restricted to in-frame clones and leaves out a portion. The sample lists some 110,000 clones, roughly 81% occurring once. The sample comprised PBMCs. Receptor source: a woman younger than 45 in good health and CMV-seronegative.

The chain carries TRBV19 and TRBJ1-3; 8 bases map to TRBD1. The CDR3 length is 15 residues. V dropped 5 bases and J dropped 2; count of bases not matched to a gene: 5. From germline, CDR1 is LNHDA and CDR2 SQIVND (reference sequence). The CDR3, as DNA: TGTGCCAGTAGTGTTACAGGGGGAACTGGAAACACCATATATTTT. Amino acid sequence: CASSVTGGTGNTIYF.

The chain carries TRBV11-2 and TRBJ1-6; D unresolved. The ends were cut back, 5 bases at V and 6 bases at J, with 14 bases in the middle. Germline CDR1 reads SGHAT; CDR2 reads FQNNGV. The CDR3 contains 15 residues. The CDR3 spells CASSRDRQRNSPLHF. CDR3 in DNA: TGTGCCAGCAGCCGAGACCGGCAGCGTAATTCACCCCTCCACTTT.

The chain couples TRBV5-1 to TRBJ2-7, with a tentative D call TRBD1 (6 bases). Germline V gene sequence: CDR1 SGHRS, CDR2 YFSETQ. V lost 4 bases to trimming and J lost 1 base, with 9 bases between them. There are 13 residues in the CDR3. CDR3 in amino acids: CASSSTGSYEQYF. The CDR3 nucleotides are TGCGCCAGCAGCAGCACAGGGTCCTACGAGCAGTACTTC.

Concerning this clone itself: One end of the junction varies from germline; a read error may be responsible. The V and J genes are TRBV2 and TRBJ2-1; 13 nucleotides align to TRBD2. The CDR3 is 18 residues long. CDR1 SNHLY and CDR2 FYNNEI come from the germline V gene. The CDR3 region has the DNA TGTGCCAGCCTGGGACTAGCGGGAAGGAAGGGAAAAAACAATGAGCAATTCTTC. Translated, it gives CASLGLAGRKGKNNEQFF.

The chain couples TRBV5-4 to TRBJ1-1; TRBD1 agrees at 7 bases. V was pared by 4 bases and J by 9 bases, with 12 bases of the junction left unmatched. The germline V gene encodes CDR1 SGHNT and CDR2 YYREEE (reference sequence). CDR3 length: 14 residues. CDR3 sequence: CASSPKDRRSKAFF. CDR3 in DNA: TGTGCCAGCAGCCCCAAGGACAGGAGATCCAAAGCTTTCTTT.

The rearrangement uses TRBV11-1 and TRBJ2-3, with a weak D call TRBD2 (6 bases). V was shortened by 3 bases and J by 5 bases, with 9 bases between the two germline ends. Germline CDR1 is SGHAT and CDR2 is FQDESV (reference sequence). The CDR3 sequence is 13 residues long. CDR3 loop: CASSLGGIDTQYF. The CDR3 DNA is TGTGCCAGCAGCTTGGGAGGAATAGATACGCAGTATTTT. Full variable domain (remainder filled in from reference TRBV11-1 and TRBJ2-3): EAEVAQSPRYKITEKSQAVAFWCDPISGHATLYWYRQILGQGPELLVQFQDESVVDDSQLPKDRFSAERLKGVDSTLKIQPAELGDSAMYLCASSLGGIDTQYFGPGTRLTVL.

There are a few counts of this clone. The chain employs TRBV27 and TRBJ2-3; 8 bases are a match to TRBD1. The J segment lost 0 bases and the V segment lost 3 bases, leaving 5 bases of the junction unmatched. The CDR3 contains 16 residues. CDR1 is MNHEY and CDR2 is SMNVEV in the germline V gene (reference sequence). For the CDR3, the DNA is TGTGCCAGCAGTTTCCGGACAGGGCTCAGCACAGATACGCAGTATTTT. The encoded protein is CASSFRTGLSTDTQYF.

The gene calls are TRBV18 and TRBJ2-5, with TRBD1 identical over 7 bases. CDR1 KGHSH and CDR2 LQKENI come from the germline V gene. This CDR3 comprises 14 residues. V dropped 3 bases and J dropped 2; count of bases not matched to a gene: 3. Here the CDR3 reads CASSPRDRQETQYF. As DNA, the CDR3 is TGTGCCAGCTCACCCCGGGACAGACAAGAGACCCAGTACTTC.

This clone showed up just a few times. The CDR3 nucleotides are TGTGCCAGCACAGGGAACTATGGCTACACCTTC. Encoded protein: CASTGNYGYTF. This chain connects TRBV6-1 to TRBJ1-2; D is possibly TRBD1 (5 bases). The germline V and J ends were trimmed by 7 bases and 2 bases, with 5 bases remaining between them. The V gene's germline CDR1 is MNHNS and CDR2 SASEGT. CDR3 length: 11 amino acids.

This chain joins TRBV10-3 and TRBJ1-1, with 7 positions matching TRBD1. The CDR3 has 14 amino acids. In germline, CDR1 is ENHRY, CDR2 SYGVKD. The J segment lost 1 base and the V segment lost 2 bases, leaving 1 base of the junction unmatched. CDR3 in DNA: TGTGCCATCAGTGAGGGGACAGCGAACACTGAAGCTTTCTTT. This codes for CAISEGTANTEAFF.